This T cell receptor beta chain was captured in a study of blood T cell repertoires in COVID-19. Background on the study: PBMCs, B-cell-depleted T cells, or T cells provided the cDNA or gDNA that made up the material.

The CDR3 loop spans 16 amino acids. TCRdb keeps only in-frame clones here, not all; method: immunoSEQ multiplex PCR. The data show 150,000 to 200,000 clones, 70% to 90% seen once. The sequence derives from a man in his forties with active or convalescent COVID-19. The chain employs TRBV12-1 and TRBJ2-7; the D call TRBD2 from the table was never checked on the DNA. TRBV12-1 is a known pseudogene. The sample comprised peripheral blood. The CDR3 loop reads CASSFRRGPTPGEQYF. CDR3 DNA: TGTGCCAGCAGCTTTAGACGCGGGCCAACGCCGGGCGAGCAGTACTTC.